These T cell receptor beta chains were read from a single sample in a study of T cells in Graves' hyperthyroidism and ophthalmopathy. TCRdb fed the multiplex PCR reads into MiXCR, producing one record per CDR3 protein. The data contain hundreds of thousands of distinct CDR3 sequences, roughly 15% of them singletons. The sequencing input was blood. These receptors were collected from a woman aged 50 to 60 with Graves' ophthalmopathy. CDR3s include the opening cysteine and the closing phenylalanine or tryptophan. Each record gives: clone size, D gene, V gene, J gene, CDR3 DNA, CDR3 protein. The D gene is left open where the match is weak. Expanded clones get a size class; other rows say once, few or many, or leave the size out.

many	-	TRBV2	TRBJ1-5	TGTGCCAGCACCTGGGGCAATCAGCCCCAGCATTTT	CASTWGNQPQHF
few	-	TRBV20-1	TRBJ2-6	TGCAGTGCTAGAGCGGATGGGGCCAACGTCCTGACTTTC	CSARADGANVLTF
-	-	TRBV4-3	TRBJ1-2	TGCGCCAGCAGCCAAGCGTTGAGGCCTCTTGGCTACACCTTC	CASSQALRPLGYTF
few	TRBD1	TRBV7-9	TRBJ1-6	TGTGCCAGCAGCTCCTCCGGGACAGGGATAAGGGGTTCACCCCTCCACTTT	CASSSSGTGIRGSPLHF
many	TRBD1	TRBV3-1	TRBJ2-7	TGTGCCAGCAGCCAAGATCCCTGGACAGGGAACGAGCAGTACTTC	CASSQDPWTGNEQYF
few	TRBD2	TRBV10-3	TRBJ2-7	TGTGCCATCAGCCAACTAGCGGGAGTCACCTACGAGCAGTACTTC	CAISQLAGVTYEQYF
many	TRBD2	TRBV9	TRBJ2-7	TGTGCCAGCGCCCGGACTAGCGAGTACGAGCAGTACTTC	CASARTSEYEQYF
many	-	TRBV7-2	TRBJ2-7	TGTGCCAGCAGCTACACCTGGGGCACCCCCTACGAGCAGTACTTC	CASSYTWGTPYEQYF
many	-	TRBV7-2	TRBJ2-1	TGTGCCAGCAGCTTAGGTTTCAATGAGCAGTTCTTC	CASSLGFNEQFF
many	TRBD2	TRBV9	TRBJ2-3	TGTGCCAGCAGCCCGACCAACGGGAGGATCACAGATACGCAGTATTTT	CASSPTNGRITDTQYF
many	TRBD2	TRBV28	TRBJ2-5	TGTGCCAGCAGCCAGACCGGGACTAGCGGCCAAGAGACCCAGTACTTC	CASSQTGTSGQETQYF
few	-	TRBV15	TRBJ2-1	TGTGCCACCAGCAGCGGAAGTAGCGAGCAGTTCTTC	CATSSGSSEQFF
-	-	TRBV7-2	TRBJ2-5	TGTGCCAGCAGTTCCCCGGGGCGTATGAAGTACTTC	CASSSPGRMKYF
-	TRBD2	TRBV20-1	TRBJ2-1	TGCAGTGCTGTGACTAGCGGGAGTGGTAATGAGCAGTTCTTC	CSAVTSGSGNEQFF